Shown below are 11 T cell receptor beta chains from a single sample sequenced in a study of cytomegalovirus exposure and HLA in healthy donors. The PCR made use of 60 Vbeta and 13 Jbeta primers. Profiling relied on immunoSEQ multiplex PCR, and the TCRdb table lists in-frame clones only, not all of them. Found here are 100,000 to 150,000 clones, around 80% of them singletons; the top ten hold around 2.1%. The specimen sequenced was PBMCs. These receptors came from a man aged 50 or older in good health and CMV-seronegative.

V gene TRBV29-1 combines with J gene TRBJ1-3; D gene ambiguous. The CDR3 sequence is 11 residues long. The V and J ends lost 5 bases and 3 bases respectively, with 5 bases between them. Germline V CDR1 and CDR2: SQVTM, ANQGSEA. In DNA form, the CDR3 reads TGCAGCGTTACAGTTGGAAACACCATATATTTT. Protein: CSVTVGNTIYF.

The genes are TRBV6-6 and TRBJ1-1; TRBD1 matches 7 bases. With V trimmed by 6 bases and J by 1 base, 5 bases remained unmatched. Germline lookup yields CDR1 MNHNY and CDR2 SVGAGI (reference sequence). This CDR3 contains 14 residues. CDR3 in amino acids: CASSRGQANTEAFF. The CDR3 bases are TGTGCCAGCAGCCGCGGACAGGCGAACACTGAAGCTTTCTTT.

The genes are TRBV4-1 and TRBJ2-3, with 7 bases lining up with TRBD1. V lost 0 bases, J lost 7 bases, and 10 bases stayed unmatched. The CDR3 runs 16 residues. Germline lookup yields CDR1 MGHRA and CDR2 YSYEKL. In nucleotides, the CDR3 is TGCGCCAGCAGCCAAGAAGGGAACAGGGGCGGGTATACGCAGTATTTT. Its translation: CASSQEGNRGGYTQYF.

The chain employs TRBV18 and TRBJ1-1; 8 positions match TRBD1. The CDR3 sequence is 18 residues long. Germline lookup yields CDR1 KGHSH and CDR2 LQKENI. V dropped 1 base and J dropped 0; count of bases not matched to a gene: 10. CDR3: CASSPLLGQGLMNTEAFF. For the CDR3, the DNA is TGTGCCAGCTCACCACTCCTTGGACAGGGCCTCATGAACACTGAAGCTTTCTTT.

Regarding this clone: Other nucleotide sequences in the sample specify the same CDR3. The chain is built from TRBV5-6 and TRBJ2-5; 10 bases align to TRBD1. The length of the CDR3 is 16 residues. From germline, CDR1 is SGHDT and CDR2 YYEEEE. The junction had 12 bases not matched to a gene; V was cut back by 5 bases and J by 5 bases. The CDR3 here is CASSFTPGQGSETQYF. CDR3 coding DNA: TGTGCCAGCAGTTTTACTCCGGGACAGGGGTCGGAGACCCAGTACTTC.

The chain couples TRBV5-8 to TRBJ2-7, with 9 positions matching TRBD1. Germline trimming cut 4 bases from V and 0 bases from J; bases unmatched to any gene: 5. Germline V gene lookup returns CDR1 SGHTS and CDR2 YDEGEE. CDR3 length: 15 amino acids. The CDR3 coding sequence is TGTGCCAGCAGCCGCCTGGACAGGGGCTCCTACGAGCAGTACTTC. It is translated as CASSRLDRGSYEQYF.

This chain connects TRBV6-6 to TRBJ2-7; 12 bases are shared with TRBD2. CDR3 length: 15 amino acids. V was pared by 5 bases and J by 4 bases, with 6 bases of the junction left unmatched. Germline CDR1 MNHNY, CDR2 SVGAGI (reference sequence). CDR3 sequence (DNA): TGTGCCAGCAGTGGACCTAGCGGGGGGGGGTACGAGCAGTACTTC. It translates to CASSGPSGGGYEQYF.

The V gene is TRBV5-1, the J gene TRBJ1-1, with a weak D call TRBD1 (6 bases). The CDR3 covers 15 residues. Trimming removed 8 bases from V and 6 bases from J, with 23 bases in between. Germline V gene lookup returns CDR1 SGHRS and CDR2 YFSETQ. The CDR3 region is CASQGGGAQLAEAFF. The CDR3 region has the DNA TGCGCCAGTCAAGGGGGAGGGGCCCAACTCGCTGAAGCTTTCTTT.

The chain carries TRBV6-1 and TRBJ1-2, with D possibly matching TRBD1 (5 bases). From germline, CDR1 is MNHNS and CDR2 SASEGT. V was cut by 6 bases and J by 1 base, with 12 bases left in between. The CDR3 extends over 14 amino acids. CDR3: CASSVDRFNYGYTF. DNA for the CDR3: TGTGCCAGCAGCGTCGACAGATTTAACTATGGCTACACCTTC.

This clone was seen only a few times. The chain uses TRBV4-3 and TRBJ2-4; TRBD1 aligns across 12 bases. The CDR3 consists of 17 residues. CDR1 LGHNA and CDR2 YSLEER come from the germline V gene. Losses at the gene ends were 0 bases for V and 7 bases for J; bases not matched to a gene: 7. This chain's CDR3 is CASSQDVPGQGANIQYF. The CDR3 DNA reads TGCGCCAGCAGCCAAGACGTTCCGGGACAGGGGGCGAACATTCAGTACTTC.

The chain couples TRBV2 to TRBJ2-5, with D tentatively TRBD2 (7 bases). CDR1 SNHLY and CDR2 FYNNEI come from the germline V gene. The CDR3 consists of 14 residues. The germline V and J ends were trimmed by 5 bases and 13 bases, with 23 bases remaining between them. The CDR3: CASSLLRGGKAPYF. For the CDR3, the DNA is TGTGCCAGCAGTCTTCTTCGCGGGGGCAAGGCTCCGTACTTC.